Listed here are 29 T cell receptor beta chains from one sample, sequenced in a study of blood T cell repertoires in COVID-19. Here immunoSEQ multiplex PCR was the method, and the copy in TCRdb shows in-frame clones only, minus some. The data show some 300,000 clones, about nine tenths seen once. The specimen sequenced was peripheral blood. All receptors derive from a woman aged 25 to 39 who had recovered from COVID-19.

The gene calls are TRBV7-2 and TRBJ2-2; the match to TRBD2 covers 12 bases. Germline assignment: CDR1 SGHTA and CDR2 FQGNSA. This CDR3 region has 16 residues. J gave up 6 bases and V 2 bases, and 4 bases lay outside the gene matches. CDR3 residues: CASSLTLAGGPGELFF. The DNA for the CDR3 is TGTGCCAGCAGCTTAACCCTAGCGGGGGGGCCCGGGGAGCTGTTTTTT.

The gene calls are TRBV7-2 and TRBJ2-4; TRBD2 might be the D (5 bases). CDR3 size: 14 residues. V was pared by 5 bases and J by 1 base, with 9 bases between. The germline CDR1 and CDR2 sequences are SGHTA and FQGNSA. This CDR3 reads CASSTRVAKNIQYF. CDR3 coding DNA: TGTGCCAGCAGCACTAGGGTGGCCAAAAACATTCAGTACTTC.

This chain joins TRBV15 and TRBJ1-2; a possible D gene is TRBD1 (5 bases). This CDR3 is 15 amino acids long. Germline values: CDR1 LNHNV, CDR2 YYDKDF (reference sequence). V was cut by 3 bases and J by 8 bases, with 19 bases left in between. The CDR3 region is CATSSTLGVPYGYTF. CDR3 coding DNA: TGTGCCACCAGCAGTACTTTAGGGGTTCCCTACGGCTACACCTTC.

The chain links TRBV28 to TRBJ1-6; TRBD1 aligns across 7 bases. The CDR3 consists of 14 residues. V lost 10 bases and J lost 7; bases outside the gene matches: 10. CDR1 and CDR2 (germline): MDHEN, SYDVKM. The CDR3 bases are TGTGCCACTGAGGGGGCATGGGGGAATTCACCCCTCCACTTT. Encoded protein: CATEGAWGNSPLHF.

The CDR3 region is CASSQMGAEAFF. Here the CDR3 DNA reads TGTGCCAGCAGCCAAATGGGCGCCGAAGCTTTCTTT. The chain joins TRBV14 to TRBJ1-1; no firm D call. In germline, CDR1 is SGHDN, CDR2 FVKESK. This CDR3 has 12 residues. Trimming took off 2 bases at V and 8 bases at J, with 9 bases between the two ends.

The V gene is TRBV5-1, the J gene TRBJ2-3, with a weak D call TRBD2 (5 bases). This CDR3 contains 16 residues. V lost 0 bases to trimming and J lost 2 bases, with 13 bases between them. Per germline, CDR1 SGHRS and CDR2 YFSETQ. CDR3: CASSLATTLSTDTQYF. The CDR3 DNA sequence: TGCGCCAGCAGCTTGGCGACTACTCTATCCACAGATACGCAGTATTTT. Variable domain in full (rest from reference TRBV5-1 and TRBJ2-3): KAGVTQTPRYLIKTRGQQVTLSCSPISGHRSVSWYQQTPGQGLQFLFEYFSETQRNKGNFPGRFSGRQFSNSRSEMNVSTLELGDSALYLCASSLATTLSTDTQYFGPGTRLTVL.

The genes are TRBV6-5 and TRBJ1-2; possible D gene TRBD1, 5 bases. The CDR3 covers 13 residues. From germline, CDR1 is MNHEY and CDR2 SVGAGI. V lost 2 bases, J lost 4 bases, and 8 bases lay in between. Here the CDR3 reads CASSYHQGYGYTF. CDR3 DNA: TGTGCCAGCAGTTACCATCAGGGCTATGGCTACACCTTC.

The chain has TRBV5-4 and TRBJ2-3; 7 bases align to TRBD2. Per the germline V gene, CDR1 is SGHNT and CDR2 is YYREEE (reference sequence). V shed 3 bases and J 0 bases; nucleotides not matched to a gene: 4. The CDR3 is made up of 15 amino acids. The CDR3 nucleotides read TGTGCCAGCAGCTGGGGGGGAACTAGCACAGATACGCAGTATTTT. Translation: CASSWGGTSTDTQYF.

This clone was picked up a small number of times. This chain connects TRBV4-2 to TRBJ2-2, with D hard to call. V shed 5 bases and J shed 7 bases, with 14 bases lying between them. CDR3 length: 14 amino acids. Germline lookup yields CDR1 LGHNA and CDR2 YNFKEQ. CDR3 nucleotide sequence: TGTGCCAGCAGCAAACCAGAATTAAACGGGGAGCTGTTTTTT. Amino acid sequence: CASSKPELNGELFF.

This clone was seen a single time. This CDR3 reads CASSPFRQGLPTNEKLFF. The CDR3 bases are TGTGCCAGCAGCCCCTTCCGGCAGGGGCTTCCAACTAATGAAAAACTGTTTTTT. V and J are TRBV5-6 and TRBJ1-4; D is possibly TRBD1 (6 bases). The CDR3 has 18 residues. The germline V gene has CDR1 SGHDT and CDR2 YYEEEE. V lost 4 bases and J 0 bases, leaving 19 bases between the germline ends.

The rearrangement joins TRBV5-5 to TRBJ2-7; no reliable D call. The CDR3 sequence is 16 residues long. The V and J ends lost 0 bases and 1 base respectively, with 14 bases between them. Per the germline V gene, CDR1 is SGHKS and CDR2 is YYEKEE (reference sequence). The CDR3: CASSLGRPSNSYEQYF. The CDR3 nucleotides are TGTGCCAGCAGCTTGGGGCGGCCATCGAATTCCTACGAGCAGTACTTC. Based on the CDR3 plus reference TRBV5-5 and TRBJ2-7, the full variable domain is DAGVTQSPTHLIKTRGQQVTLRCSPISGHKSVSWYQQVLGQGPQFIFQYYEKEERGRGNFPDRFSARQFPNYSSELNVNALLLGDSALYLCASSLGRPSNSYEQYFGPGTRLTVT.

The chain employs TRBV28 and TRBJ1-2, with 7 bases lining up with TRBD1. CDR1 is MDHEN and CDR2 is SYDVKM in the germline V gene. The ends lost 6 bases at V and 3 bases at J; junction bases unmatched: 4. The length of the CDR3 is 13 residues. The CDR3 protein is CASRPDRDYGYTF. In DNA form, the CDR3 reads TGTGCCAGCAGACCAGACAGGGACTATGGCTACACCTTC.

The CDR3 is CASRLDSYEQYF. The DNA for the CDR3 is TGTGCCAGCAGGCTAGACAGCTACGAGCAGTACTTC. The chain carries TRBV5-8 and TRBJ2-7; a possible D gene is TRBD1 (5 bases). The CDR3 is 12 residues long. V was clipped by 5 bases and J by 3 bases, with 9 bases between them. Germline CDR1 is SGHTS and CDR2 is YDEGEE.

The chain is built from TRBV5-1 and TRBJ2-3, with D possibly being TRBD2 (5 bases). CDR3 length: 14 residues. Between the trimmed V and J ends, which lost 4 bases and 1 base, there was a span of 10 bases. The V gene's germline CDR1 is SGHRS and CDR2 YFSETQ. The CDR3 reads CASSPRRGTDTQYF. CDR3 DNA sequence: TGCGCCAGCAGCCCCCGGCGGGGCACAGATACGCAGTATTTT.

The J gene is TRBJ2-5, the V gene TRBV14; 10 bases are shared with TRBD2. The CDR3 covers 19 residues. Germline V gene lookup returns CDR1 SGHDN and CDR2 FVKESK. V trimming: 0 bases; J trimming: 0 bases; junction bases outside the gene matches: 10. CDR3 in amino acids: CASSQDRIAGGPYQETQYF. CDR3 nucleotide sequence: TGTGCCAGCAGCCAAGATAGAATAGCGGGGGGTCCCTACCAAGAGACCCAGTACTTC.

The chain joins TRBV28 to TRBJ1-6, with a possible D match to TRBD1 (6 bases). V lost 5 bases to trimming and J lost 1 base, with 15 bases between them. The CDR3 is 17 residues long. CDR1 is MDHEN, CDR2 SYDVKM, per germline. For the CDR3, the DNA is TGTGCCAGCAGTAGGACAACAGGGATATCCTATAATTCACCCCTCCACTTT. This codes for CASSRTTGISYNSPLHF.

CDR3 region: CASSLVRSGRWDEQYF. The CDR3 coding sequence is TGTGCCAGCAGCTTAGTACGGAGCGGGAGGTGGGACGAGCAGTACTTC. The chain has TRBV7-9 and TRBJ2-7; 9 bases are shared with TRBD2. Germline V CDR1 and CDR2: SEHNR, FQNEAQ (reference sequence). V was clipped by 1 base and J by 5 bases; unmatched bases: 9. This CDR3 has 16 amino acids.

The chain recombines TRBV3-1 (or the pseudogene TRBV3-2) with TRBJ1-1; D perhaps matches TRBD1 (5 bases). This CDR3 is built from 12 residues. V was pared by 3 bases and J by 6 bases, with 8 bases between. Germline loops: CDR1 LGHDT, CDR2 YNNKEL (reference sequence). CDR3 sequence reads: CASSHQGAEAFF. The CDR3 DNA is TGTGCCAGCAGCCATCAGGGCGCTGAAGCTTTCTTT.

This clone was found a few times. CDR3: CASSLGLDQETQYF. The CDR3 region has the DNA TGCGCCAGCAGCTTGGGCCTAGACCAAGAGACCCAGTACTTC. This sequence joins TRBV5-1 and TRBJ2-5; no clear D. The CDR3 length is 14 residues. V was clipped by 0 bases and J by 0 bases, with 6 bases between them. CDR1 SGHRS and CDR2 YFSETQ come from the germline V gene.

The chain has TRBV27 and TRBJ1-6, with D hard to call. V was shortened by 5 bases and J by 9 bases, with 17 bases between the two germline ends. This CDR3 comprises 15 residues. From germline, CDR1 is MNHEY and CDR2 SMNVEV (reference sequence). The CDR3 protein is CASSRSITAGSPLHF. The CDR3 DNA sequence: TGTGCCAGCAGTCGATCGATTACAGCGGGTTCACCCCTCCACTTT.

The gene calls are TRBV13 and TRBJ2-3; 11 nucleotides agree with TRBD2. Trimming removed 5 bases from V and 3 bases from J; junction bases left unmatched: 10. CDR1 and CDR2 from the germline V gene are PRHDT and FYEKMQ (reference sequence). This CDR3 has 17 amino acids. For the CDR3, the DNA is TGTGCCAGCAGCCGTCCTAGCGGGGGGAACCCAACAGATACGCAGTATTTT. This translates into CASSRPSGGNPTDTQYF. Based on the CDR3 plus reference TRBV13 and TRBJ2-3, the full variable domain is AAGVIQSPRHLIKEKRETATLKCYPIPRHDTVYWYQQGPGQDPQFLISFYEKMQSDKGSIPDRFSAQQFSDYHSELNMSSLELGDSALYFCASSRPSGGNPTDTQYFGPGTRLTVL.

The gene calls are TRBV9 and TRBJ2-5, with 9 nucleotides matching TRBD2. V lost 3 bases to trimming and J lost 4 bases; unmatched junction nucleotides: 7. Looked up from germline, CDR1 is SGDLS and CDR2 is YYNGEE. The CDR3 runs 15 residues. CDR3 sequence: CASSASAGGGETQYF. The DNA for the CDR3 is TGTGCCAGCAGCGCGTCAGCGGGGGGTGGAGAGACCCAGTACTTC.

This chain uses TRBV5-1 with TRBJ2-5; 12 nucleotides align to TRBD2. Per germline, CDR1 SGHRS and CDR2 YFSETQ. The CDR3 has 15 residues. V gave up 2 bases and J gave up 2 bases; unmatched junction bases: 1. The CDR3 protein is CASSFLAGGQETQYF. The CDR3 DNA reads TGCGCCAGCAGCTTCCTAGCGGGGGGGCAAGAGACCCAGTACTTC.

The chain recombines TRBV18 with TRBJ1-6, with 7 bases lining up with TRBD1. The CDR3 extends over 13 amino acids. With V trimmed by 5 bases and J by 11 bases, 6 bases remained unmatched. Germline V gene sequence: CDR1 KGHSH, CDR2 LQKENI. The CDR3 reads CASSFRGEAPLHF. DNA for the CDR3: TGTGCCAGCTCATTCAGGGGGGAAGCACCCCTCCACTTT.

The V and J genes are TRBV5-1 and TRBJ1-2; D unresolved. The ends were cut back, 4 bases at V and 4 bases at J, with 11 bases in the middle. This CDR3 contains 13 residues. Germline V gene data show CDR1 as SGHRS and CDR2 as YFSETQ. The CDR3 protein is CASSQNLVYGYTF. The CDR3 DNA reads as TGCGCCAGCAGCCAGAATCTCGTCTATGGCTACACCTTC.

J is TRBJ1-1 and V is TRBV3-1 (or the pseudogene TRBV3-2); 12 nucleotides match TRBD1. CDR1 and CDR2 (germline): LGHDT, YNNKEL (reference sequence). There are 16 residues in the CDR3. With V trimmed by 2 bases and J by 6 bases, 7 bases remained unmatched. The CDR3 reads CASSQPPGQGASEAFF. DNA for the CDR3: TGTGCCAGCAGCCAACCTCCGGGACAGGGGGCCTCTGAAGCTTTCTTT.

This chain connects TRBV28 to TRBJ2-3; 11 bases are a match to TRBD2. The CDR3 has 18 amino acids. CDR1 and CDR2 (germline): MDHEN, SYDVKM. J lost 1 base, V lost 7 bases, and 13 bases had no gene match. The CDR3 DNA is TGTGCCAGCATCCTTAGCGGGGGGGCCGGTGGGGGCACAGATACGCAGTATTTT. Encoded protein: CASILSGGAGGGTDTQYF.

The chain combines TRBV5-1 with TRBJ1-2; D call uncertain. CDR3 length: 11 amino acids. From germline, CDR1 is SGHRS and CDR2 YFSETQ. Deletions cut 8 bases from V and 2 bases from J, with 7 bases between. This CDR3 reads CARTQNYGYTF. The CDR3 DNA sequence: TGCGCCAGGACACAGAACTATGGCTACACCTTC. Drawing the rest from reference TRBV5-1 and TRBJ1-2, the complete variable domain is KAGVTQTPRYLIKTRGQQVTLSCSPISGHRSVSWYQQTPGQGLQFLFEYFSETQRNKGNFPGRFSGRQFSNSRSEMNVSTLELGDSALYLCARTQNYGYTFGSGTRLTVV.

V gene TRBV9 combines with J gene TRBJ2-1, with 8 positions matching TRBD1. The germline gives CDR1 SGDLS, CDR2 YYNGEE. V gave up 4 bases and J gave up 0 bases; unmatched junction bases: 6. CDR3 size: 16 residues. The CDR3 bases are TGTGCCAGCAGCCCGAGACAGGGGTCCTCCTACAATGAGCAGTTCTTC. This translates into CASSPRQGSSYNEQFF.